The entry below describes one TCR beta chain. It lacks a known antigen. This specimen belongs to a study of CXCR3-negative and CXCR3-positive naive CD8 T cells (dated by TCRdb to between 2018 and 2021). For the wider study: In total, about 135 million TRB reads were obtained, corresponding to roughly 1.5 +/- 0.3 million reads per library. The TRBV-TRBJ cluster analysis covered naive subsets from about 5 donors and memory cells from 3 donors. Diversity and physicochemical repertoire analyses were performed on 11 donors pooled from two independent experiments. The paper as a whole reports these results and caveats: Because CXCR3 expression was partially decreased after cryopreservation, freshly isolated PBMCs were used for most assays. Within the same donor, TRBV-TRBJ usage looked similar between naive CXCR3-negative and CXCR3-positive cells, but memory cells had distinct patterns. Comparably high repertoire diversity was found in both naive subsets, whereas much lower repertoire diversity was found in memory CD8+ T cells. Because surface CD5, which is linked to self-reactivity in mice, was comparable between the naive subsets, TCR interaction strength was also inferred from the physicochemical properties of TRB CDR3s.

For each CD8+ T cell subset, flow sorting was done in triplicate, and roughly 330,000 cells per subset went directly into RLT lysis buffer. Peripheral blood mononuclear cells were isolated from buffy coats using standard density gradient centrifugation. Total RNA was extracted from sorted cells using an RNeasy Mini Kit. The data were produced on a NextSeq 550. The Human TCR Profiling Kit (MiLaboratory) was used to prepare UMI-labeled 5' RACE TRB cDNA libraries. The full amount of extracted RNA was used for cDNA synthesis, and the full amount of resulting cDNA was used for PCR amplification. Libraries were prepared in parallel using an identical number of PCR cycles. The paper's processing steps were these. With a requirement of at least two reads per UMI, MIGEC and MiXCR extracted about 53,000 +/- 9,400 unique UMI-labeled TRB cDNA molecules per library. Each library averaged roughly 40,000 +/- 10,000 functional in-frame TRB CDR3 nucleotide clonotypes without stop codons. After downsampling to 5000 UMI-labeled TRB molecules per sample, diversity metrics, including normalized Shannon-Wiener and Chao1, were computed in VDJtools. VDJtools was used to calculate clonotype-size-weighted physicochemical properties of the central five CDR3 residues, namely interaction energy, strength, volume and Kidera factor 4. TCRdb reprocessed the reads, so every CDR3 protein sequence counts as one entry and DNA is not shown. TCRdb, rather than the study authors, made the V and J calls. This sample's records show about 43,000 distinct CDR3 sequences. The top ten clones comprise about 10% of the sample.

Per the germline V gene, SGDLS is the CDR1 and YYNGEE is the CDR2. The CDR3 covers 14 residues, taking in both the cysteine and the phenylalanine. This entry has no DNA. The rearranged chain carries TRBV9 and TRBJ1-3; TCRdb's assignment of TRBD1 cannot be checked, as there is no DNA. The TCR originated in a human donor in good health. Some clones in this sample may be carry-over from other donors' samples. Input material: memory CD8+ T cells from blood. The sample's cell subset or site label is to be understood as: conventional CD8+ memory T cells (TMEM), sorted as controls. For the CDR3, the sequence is CASNEGAGGNTIYF.